Below, one T cell receptor (beta chain) is given with its context. No antigen is known for it. This sample was included in a study of vaccination effects on CD4 cells after COVID-19. V dropped 2 bases and J dropped 4; count of bases not matched to a gene: 6. Germline CDR1 KGHSH, CDR2 LQKENI. The CDR3 runs 16 residues. Within the ViraFEST assay, antigen-specific CD4+ T cells underwent expansion with viral peptide pools prior to sequencing. Having been cultured for less than 12 days, the cells underwent CD4+ T cell isolation. Previously uninfected by SARS-CoV-2, the vaccine recipients also showed negative nucleocapsid antibodies. Some clones are missing from TCRdb's copy, which holds only in-frame ones; the method was immunoSEQ multiplex PCR. This table holds about 41,000 clones, over 60% found once.

The chain joins TRBV18 to TRBJ2-5; 11 nucleotides line up with TRBD1. Here the sequenced sample was CD4+ T cells from PBMCs cultured with HCoV-NL63 spike peptides, taken before COVID-19 vaccination. The clonotype comes from a human donor who received a COVID-19 vaccine. The CDR3 coding sequence is TGTGCCAGCTCACCAAGTGGACAGGGGGCCCCAGAGACCCAGTACTTC. This encodes CASSPSGQGAPETQYF.